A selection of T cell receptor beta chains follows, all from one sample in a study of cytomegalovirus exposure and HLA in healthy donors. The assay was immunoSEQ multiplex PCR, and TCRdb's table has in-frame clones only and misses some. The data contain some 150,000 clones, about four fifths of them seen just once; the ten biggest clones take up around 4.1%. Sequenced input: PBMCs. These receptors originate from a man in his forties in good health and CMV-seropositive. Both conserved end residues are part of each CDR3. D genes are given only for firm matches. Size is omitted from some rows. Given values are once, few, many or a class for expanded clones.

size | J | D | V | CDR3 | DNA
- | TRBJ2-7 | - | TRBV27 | CASSSGPYEQYF | TGTGCCAGCAGTAGTGGCCCCTACGAGCAGTACTTC
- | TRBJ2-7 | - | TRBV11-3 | CASSLQRGTEQYF | TGTGCCAGCAGCTTACAACGGGGAACCGAGCAGTACTTC
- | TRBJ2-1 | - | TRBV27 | CAGSLRELEYNEQFF | TGTGCCGGCAGTCTCCGGGAGCTCGAATACAATGAGCAGTTCTTC
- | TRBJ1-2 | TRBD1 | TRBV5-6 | CASSEIRTGNYGYTF | TGTGCCAGCAGCGAGATAAGGACAGGAAACTATGGCTACACCTTC
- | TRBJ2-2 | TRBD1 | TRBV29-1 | CSAGQGAGELFF | TGCAGCGCTGGACAGGGCGCCGGGGAGCTGTTTTTT
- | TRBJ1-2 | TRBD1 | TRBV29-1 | CSVDSPGQGNYGYTF | TGCAGCGTTGATTCCCCGGGACAGGGGAACTATGGCTACACCTTC
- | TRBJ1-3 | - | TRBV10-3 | CAISEGELGNTIYF | TGTGCCATCAGTGAGGGGGAGTTGGGAAACACCATATATTTT
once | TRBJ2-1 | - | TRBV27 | CASSSITGNEFF | TGTGCCAGCAGTTCAATTACAGGGAACGAGTTCTTC
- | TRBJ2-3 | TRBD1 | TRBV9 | CASSARQGADTQYF | TGTGCCAGCAGCGCGCGACAGGGGGCAGATACGCAGTATTTT
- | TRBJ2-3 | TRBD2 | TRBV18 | CASSPRGSGSTDTQYF | TGTGCCAGCTCACCGAGAGGTAGCGGGAGCACAGATACGCAGTATTTT
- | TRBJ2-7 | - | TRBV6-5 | CASSYQGRVHEQYF | TGTGCCAGCAGTTACCAGGGGAGAGTGCACGAGCAGTACTTC
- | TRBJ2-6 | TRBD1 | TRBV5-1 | CASSLFPQDRDGANVLTF | TGCGCCAGCAGCTTGTTCCCCCAGGACAGGGATGGGGCCAACGTCCTGACTTTC
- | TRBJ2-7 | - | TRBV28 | CASSPGLPPYEQYF | TGTGCCAGCAGCCCGGGACTCCCACCCTACGAGCAGTACTTC
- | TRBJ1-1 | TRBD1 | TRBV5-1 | CASSSGQPNTEAFF | TGCGCCAGCAGCTCGGGACAGCCGAACACTGAAGCTTTCTTT
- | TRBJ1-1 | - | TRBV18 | CASSPPRQVNTEAFF | TGTGCCAGCTCACCACCGAGACAGGTGAACACTGAAGCTTTCTTT
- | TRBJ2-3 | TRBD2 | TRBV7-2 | CASSPSAGEVDTQYF | TGTGCCAGCAGCCCCTCGGCGGGAGAGGTAGATACGCAGTATTTT
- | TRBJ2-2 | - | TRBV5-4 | CASSLSGGSNTGELFF | TGTGCCAGCAGCTTGTCTGGCGGTTCTAACACCGGGGAGCTGTTTTTT
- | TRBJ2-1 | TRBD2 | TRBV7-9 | CASSFALAGDNEQFF | TGTGCCAGCAGCTTTGCGCTAGCGGGGGACAATGAGCAGTTCTTC
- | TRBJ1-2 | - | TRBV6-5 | CASSYSGDIGGYTF | TGTGCCAGCAGTTACTCCGGGGACATAGGGGGCTACACCTTC
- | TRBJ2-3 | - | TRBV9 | CASSGGVKPNTDTQYF | TGTGCCAGCAGCGGGGGGGTGAAACCCAACACAGATACGCAGTATTTT
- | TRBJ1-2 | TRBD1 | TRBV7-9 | CASSPTGGGYGYTF | TGTGCCAGCAGCCCGACAGGGGGCGGCTATGGCTACACCTTC
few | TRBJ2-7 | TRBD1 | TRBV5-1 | CASSLGGWTGDEQYF | TGCGCCAGCAGCTTGGGGGGATGGACAGGGGACGAGCAGTACTTC
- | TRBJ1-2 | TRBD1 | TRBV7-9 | CASSLGTGNGYTF | TGTGCCAGCAGCTTAGGGACAGGGAATGGCTACACCTTC
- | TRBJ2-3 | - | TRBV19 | CASSSTRDILLRDTQYF | TGTGCCAGTAGTAGTACTCGGGACATACTACTGAGGGATACGCAGTATTTT
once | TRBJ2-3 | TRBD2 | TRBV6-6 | CASRILAGGVTDTQYF | TGTGCCAGCAGGATACTAGCGGGGGGCGTAACAGATACGCAGTATTTT
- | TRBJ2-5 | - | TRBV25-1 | CASSGRTGTQYF | TGTGCCAGCAGTGGCCGCACTGGGACCCAGTACTTC
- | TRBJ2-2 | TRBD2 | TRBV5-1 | CASSAGTSVPTGELFF | TGCGCCAGCAGCGCCGGGACTAGCGTTCCTACCGGGGAGCTGTTTTTT
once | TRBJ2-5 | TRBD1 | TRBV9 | CASRATGRRTETQYF | TGTGCCAGCAGAGCGACAGGGCGACGGACGGAGACCCAGTACTTC
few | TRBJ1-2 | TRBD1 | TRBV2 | CASIETGGSWGYTF | TGTGCCAGCATCGAAACAGGGGGCTCTTGGGGCTACACCTTC
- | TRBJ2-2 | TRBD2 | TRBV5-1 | CASSLRPSGRSDTGELFF | TGCGCCAGCAGCTTGCGGCCTAGCGGGAGGTCGGACACCGGGGAGCTGTTTTTT
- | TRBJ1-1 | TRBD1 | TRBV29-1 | CSAGTVNTEAFF | TGCAGCGCCGGGACAGTGAACACTGAAGCTTTCTTT
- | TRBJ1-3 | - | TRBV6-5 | CASSYSVTSSGNTIYF | TGTGCCAGCAGTTACTCGGTAACAAGCTCTGGAAACACCATATATTTT
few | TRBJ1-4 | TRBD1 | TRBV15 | CATSRVKGAANEKLFF | TGTGCCACCAGCAGAGTCAAGGGGGCGGCTAATGAAAAACTGTTTTTT
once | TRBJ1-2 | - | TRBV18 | CASSPVITANYGYTF | TGTGCCAGCTCACCCGTCATCACAGCTAACTATGGCTACACCTTC
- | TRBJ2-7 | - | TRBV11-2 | CASSLGWDTDYEQYF | TGTGCCAGCAGCTTAGGTTGGGACACAGACTACGAGCAGTACTTC
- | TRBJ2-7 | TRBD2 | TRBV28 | CASSGSGTAAYEQYF | TGTGCCAGCAGTGGTAGCGGGACCGCGGCCTACGAGCAGTACTTC
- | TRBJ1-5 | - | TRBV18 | CASSPRRGESNQPQHF | TGTGCCAGCTCACCACGGCGGGGCGAGAGCAATCAGCCCCAGCATTTT
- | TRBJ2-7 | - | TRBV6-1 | CASRVPEGYEQYF | TGTGCCAGCAGGGTCCCGGAGGGTTACGAGCAGTACTTC